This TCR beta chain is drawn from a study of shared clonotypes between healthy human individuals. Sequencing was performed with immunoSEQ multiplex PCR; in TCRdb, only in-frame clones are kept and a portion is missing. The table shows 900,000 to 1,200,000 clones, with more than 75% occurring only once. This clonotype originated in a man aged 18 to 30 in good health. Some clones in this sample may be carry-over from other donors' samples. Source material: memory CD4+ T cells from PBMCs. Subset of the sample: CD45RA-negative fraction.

The CDR3 DNA reads as TGTGCCAGCAGTTACACGAGCGGGAGTCATACAGATACGCAGTATTTT. Its translation: CASSYTSGSHTDTQYF. V and J are TRBV6-6 and TRBJ2-3, with 8 bases lining up with TRBD2. The V and J ends lost 2 bases and 3 bases, in that order; junction bases with no gene match: 7. The germline CDR1 and CDR2 sequences are MNHNY and SVGAGI (reference sequence). The length of the CDR3 is 16 residues.